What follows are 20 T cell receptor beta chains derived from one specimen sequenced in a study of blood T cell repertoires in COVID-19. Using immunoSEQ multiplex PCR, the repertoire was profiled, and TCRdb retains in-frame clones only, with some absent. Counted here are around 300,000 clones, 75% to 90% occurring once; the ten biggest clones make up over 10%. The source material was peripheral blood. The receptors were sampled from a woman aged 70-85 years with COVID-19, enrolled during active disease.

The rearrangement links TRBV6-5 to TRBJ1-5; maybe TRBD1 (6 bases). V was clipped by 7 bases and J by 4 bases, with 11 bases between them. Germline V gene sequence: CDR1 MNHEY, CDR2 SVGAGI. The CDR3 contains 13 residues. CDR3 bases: TGTGCCAGCAACAGGGCCTCGAATCAGCCCCAGCATTTT. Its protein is CASNRASNQPQHF.

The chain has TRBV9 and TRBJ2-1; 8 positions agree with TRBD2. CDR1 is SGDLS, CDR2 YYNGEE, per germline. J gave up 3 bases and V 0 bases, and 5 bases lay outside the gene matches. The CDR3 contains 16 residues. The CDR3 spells CASSVVGRGVYNEQFF. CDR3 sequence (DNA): TGTGCCAGCAGCGTAGTGGGGCGGGGGGTCTACAATGAGCAGTTCTTC.

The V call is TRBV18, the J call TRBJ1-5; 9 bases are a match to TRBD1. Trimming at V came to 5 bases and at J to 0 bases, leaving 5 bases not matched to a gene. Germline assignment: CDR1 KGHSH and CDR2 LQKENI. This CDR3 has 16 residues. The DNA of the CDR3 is TGTGCCAGCTCATCCGGGACAGGGAATAGCAATCAGCCCCAGCATTTT. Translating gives CASSSGTGNSNQPQHF.

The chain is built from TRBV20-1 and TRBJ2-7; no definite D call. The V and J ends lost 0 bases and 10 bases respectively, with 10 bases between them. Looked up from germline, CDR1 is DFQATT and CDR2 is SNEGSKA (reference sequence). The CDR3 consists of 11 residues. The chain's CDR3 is CSARDVLTQYF. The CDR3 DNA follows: TGCAGTGCTAGAGATGTTTTGACTCAGTACTTC.

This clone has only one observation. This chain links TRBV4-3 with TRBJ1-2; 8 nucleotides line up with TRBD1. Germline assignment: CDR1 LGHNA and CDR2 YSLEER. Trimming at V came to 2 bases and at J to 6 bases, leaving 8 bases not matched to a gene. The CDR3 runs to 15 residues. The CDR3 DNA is TGCGCCAGCAGCCAATCTACGGACAGGGCGGATGGCTACACCTTC. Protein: CASSQSTDRADGYTF.

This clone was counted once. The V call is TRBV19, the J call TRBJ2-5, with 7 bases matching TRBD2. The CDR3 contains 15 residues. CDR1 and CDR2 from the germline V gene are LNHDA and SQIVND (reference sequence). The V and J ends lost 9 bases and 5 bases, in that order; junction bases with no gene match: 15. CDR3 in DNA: TGTGCCAGCCGGATTTCAGGTTCAGCGGGGGAGACCCAGTACTTC. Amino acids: CASRISGSAGETQYF. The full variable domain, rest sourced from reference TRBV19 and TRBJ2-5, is DGGITQSPKYLFRKEGQNVTLSCEQNLNHDAMYWYRQDPGQGLRLIYYSQIVNDFQKGDIAEGYSVSREKKESFPLTVTSAQKNPTAFYLCASRISGSAGETQYFGPGTRLLVL.

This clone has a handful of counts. Here the CDR3 DNA reads TGCGCCAGCAGCCCCCGAGGACAGGCTAGCTACGAGCAGTACTTC. Translation: CASSPRGQASYEQYF. The chain joins TRBV4-1 to TRBJ2-7, with TRBD1 matching 7 bases. The CDR3 spans 15 residues. Germline V CDR1 and CDR2: MGHRA, YSYEKL. V shed 4 bases and J 3 bases; nucleotides not matched to a gene: 9.

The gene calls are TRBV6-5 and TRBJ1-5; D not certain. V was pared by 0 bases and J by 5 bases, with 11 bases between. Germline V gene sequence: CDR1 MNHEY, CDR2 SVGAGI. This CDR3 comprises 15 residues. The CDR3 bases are TGTGCCAGCAGTTACTCGAAAACAGCCTATCAGCCCCAGCATTTT. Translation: CASSYSKTAYQPQHF.

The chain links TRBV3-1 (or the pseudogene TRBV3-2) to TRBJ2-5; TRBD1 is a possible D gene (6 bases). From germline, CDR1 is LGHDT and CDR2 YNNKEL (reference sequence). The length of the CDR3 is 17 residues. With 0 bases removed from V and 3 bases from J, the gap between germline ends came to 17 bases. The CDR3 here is CASSQDPYRASEETQYF. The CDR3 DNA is TGTGCCAGCAGCCAAGACCCTTACAGGGCTTCCGAAGAGACCCAGTACTTC.

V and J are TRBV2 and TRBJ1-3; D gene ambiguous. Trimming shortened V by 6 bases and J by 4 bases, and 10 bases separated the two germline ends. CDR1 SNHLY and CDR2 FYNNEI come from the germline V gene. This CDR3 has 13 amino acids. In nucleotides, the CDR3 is TGTGCCAGCAGAGAGGGAGGAGGAAACACCATATATTTT. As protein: CASREGGGNTIYF. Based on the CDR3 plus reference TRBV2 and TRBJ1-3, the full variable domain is EPEVTQTPSHQVTQMGQEVILRCVPISNHLYFYWYRQILGQKVEFLVSFYNNEISEKSEIFDDQFSVERPDGSNFTLKIRSTKLEDSAMYFCASREGGGNTIYFGEGSWLTVV.

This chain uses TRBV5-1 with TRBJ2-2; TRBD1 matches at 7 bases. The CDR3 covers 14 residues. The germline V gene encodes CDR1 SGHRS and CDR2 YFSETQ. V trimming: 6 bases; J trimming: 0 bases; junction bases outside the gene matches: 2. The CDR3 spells CASTGTANTGELFF. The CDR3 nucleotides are TGCGCCAGCACCGGGACAGCGAACACCGGGGAGCTGTTTTTT.

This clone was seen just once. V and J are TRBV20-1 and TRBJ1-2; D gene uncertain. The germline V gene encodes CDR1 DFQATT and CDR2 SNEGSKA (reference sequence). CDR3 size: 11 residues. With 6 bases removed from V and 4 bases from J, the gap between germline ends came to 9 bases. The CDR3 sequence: CSARIGYGYTF. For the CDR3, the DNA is TGCAGTGCGAGGATTGGCTATGGCTACACCTTC.

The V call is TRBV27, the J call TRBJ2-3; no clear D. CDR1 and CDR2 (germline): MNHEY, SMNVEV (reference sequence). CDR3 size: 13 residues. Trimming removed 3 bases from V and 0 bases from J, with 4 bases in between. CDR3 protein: CASSFLSTDTQYF. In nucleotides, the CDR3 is TGTGCCAGCAGTTTCCTTAGCACAGATACGCAGTATTTT.

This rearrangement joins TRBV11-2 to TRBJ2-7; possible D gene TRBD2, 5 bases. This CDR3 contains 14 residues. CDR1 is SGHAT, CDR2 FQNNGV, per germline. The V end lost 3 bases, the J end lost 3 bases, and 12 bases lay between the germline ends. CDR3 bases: TGTGCCAGCAGCTTCACAATAACTAGCTACGAGCAGTACTTC. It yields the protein CASSFTITSYEQYF.

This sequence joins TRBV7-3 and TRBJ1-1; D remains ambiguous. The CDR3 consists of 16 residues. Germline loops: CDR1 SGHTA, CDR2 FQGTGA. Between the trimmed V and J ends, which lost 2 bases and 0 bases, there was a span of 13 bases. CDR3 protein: CASSLGGYLMNTEAFF. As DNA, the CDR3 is TGTGCCAGCAGCTTAGGAGGGTACCTAATGAACACTGAAGCTTTCTTT.

CDR3 sequence: CASSLSTSGGNNEQFF. The CDR3 bases are TGCGCCAGCAGCTTGTCCACTAGCGGGGGGAACAATGAGCAGTTCTTC. The rearrangement uses TRBV5-1 and TRBJ2-1; TRBD2 matches at 12 bases. Germline assignment: CDR1 SGHRS and CDR2 YFSETQ. The CDR3 is 16 residues long. The J segment lost 5 bases and the V segment lost 1 base, leaving 4 bases of the junction unmatched.

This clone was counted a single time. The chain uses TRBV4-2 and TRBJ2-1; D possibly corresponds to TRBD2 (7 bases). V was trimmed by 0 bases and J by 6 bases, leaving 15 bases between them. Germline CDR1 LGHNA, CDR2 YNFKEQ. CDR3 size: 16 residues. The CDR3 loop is CASSQDRGGRSNEQFF. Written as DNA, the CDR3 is TGTGCCAGCAGCCAAGATAGGGGGGGCCGCTCCAATGAGCAGTTCTTC.

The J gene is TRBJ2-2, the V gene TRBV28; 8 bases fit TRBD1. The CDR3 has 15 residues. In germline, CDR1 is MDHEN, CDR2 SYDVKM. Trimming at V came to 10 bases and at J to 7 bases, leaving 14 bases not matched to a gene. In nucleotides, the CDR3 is TGTGCCACTTGGACAGGGAGTCTGGGTGGCGGGGAGCTGTTTTTT. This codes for CATWTGSLGGGELFF.

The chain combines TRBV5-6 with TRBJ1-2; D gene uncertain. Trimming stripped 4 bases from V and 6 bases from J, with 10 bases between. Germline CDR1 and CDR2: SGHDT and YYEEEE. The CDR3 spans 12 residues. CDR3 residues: CASSARNNGYTF. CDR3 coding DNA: TGTGCCAGCAGCGCCAGGAATAATGGCTACACCTTC.

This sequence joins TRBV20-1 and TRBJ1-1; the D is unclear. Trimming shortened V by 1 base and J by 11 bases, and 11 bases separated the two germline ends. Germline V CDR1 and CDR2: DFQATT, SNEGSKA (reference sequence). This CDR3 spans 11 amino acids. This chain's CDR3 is CSARGELEAFF. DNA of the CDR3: TGCAGTGCTAGAGGGGAGCTGGAGGCTTTCTTT.